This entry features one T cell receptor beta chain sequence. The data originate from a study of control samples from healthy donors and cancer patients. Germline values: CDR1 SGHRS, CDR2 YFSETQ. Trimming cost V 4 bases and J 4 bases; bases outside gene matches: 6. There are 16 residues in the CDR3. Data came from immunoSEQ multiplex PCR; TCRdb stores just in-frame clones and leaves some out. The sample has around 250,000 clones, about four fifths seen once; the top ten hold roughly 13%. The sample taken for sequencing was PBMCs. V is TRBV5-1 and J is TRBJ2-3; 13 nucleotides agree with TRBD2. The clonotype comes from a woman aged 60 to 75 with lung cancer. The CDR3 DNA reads TGCGCCAGCAGCCCGGGACTAGCGGGAATTGCAGATACGCAGTATTTT. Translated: CASSPGLAGIADTQYF.